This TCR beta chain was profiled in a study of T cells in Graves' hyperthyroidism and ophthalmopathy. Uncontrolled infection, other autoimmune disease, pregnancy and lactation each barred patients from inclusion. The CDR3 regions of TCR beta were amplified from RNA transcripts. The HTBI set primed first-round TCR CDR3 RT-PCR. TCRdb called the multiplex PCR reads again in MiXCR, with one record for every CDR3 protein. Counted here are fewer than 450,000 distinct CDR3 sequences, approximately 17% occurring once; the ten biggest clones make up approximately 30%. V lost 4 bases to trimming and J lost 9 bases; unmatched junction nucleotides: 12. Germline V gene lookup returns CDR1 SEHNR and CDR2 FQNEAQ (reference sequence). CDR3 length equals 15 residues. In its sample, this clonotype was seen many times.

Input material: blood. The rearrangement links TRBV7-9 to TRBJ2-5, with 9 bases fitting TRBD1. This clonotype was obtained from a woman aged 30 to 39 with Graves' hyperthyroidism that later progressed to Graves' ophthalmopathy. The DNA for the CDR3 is TGTGCCAGCAGCTCACCCCAACAGGGGGCGAGTGCCCAGTACTTC. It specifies CASSSPQQGASAQYF.